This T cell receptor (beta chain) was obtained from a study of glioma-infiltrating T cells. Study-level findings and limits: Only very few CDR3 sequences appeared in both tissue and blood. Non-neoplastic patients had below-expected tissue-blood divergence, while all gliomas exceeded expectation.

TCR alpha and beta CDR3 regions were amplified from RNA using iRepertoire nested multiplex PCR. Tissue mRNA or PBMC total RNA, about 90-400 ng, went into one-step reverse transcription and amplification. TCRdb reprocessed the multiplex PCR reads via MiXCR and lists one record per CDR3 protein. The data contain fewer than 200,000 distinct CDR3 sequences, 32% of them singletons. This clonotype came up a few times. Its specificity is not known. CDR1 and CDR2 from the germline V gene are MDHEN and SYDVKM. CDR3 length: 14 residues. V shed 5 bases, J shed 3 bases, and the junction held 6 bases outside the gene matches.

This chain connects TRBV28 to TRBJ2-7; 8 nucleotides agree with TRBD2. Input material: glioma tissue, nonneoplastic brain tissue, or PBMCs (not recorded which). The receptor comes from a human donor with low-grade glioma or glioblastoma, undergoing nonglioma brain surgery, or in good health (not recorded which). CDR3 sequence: CASSPPGTSYEQYF. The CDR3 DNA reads TGTGCCAGCAGTCCCCCCGGGACTAGCTACGAGCAGTACTTC.